This paragraph reports one T cell receptor (beta chain). Its antigen is as yet unknown. PCR amplification relied on 60 Vbeta primers (plus 13 Jbeta primers). Assay: immunoSEQ multiplex PCR; the TCRdb copy retains only in-frame clones and omits some. The data show around 100,000 clones, about 70% seen once. The CDR3 has 12 residues. In germline, CDR1 is SGHRS, CDR2 YFSETQ. Trimming removed 0 bases at V and 7 bases at J, with 8 bases between. This sample was included in a study of cytomegalovirus exposure and HLA in healthy donors. General observations from the study: For cytomegalovirus status, the classifier reportedly gave diagnoses with high specificity and sensitivity. Common viral pathogens were later found to be apparently linked to several of the most significant clusters. Earlier analysis looked at TCR beta V segments, and most were productive about 87% or about 30% of the time.

Sequenced sample: PBMCs. V gene TRBV5-1 combines with J gene TRBJ2-7; D possibly corresponds to TRBD2 (5 bases). The TCR originated in a woman under 40 in good health and CMV-seronegative. CDR3 sequence reads: CASSLGTGEQYF. CDR3 in DNA: TGCGCCAGCAGCTTGGGGACGGGAGAGCAGTACTTC.